This is a list of T cell receptor beta chains from one sample in a study of spatial heterogeneity in lung cancer. A single record per CDR3 protein comes from TCRdb applying MiXCR to the 5' RACE reads. The sample has some 96,000 distinct CDR3 sequences; 4.4% are singletons. The input for sequencing was lung tumor tissue, taken at surgery. All receptors derive from a male donor with early-stage non-small cell lung cancer. CDR3s include the opening cysteine and the closing phenylalanine or tryptophan. A D gene is named only where the DNA matches it firmly. Some rows mark clone size as missing; the rest say once, few, many or name a class of expanded clone.

abundance	v_gene	d_gene	len	j_gene	CDR3aa	CDR3nt
few	TRBV28	-	13	TRBJ1-1	CASSGGNGLWAFF	TGTGCCAGCAGTGGGGGGAACGGTCTTTGGGCTTTCTTT
many	TRBV3-1	TRBD1	12	TRBJ1-2	CASSGTALGYTF	TGTGCCAGCAGCGGGACAGCCCTTGGCTACACCTTC
many	TRBV12-3/TRBV12-4	-	14	TRBJ2-2	CASSFDLNTGELFF	TGTGCCAGCAGTTTTGATCTCAACACCGGGGAGCTGTTTTTT
many	TRBV6-5	TRBD1	15	TRBJ2-1	CASSARTGLGGEQFF	TGTGCCAGCAGTGCTCGGACAGGGCTGGGTGGTGAGCAGTTCTTC
many	TRBV20-1	-	12	TRBJ2-7	CSARGWDYEQYF	TGCAGTGCCCGAGGGTGGGACTACGAGCAGTACTTC
many	TRBV4-1	-	15	TRBJ1-2	CASSHSEVTDYGYTF	TGCGCCAGCAGCCATTCCGAGGTGACAGACTATGGCTACACCTTC
many	TRBV6-1	-	13	TRBJ1-1	CASSAFRNTEAFF	TGTGCCAGCAGTGCGTTTAGGAACACTGAAGCTTTCTTT
many	TRBV20-1	TRBD2	16	TRBJ2-3	CSARPKGLAGVDTQYF	TGCAGTGCTAGACCAAAAGGACTAGCGGGAGTTGATACGCAGTATTTT
many	TRBV10-3	TRBD1	15	TRBJ1-1	CAISESGTGGTEAFF	TGTGCCATCAGTGAGTCCGGGACAGGGGGCACTGAAGCTTTCTTT
many	TRBV2	TRBD1	14	TRBJ2-5	CASSEAHRGETQYF	TGTGCCAGCAGTGAAGCGCACAGGGGAGAGACCCAGTACTTC
many	TRBV5-6	TRBD2	13	TRBJ2-3	CASSPLAADTQYF	TGTGCCAGCAGCCCACTAGCGGCAGATACGCAGTATTTT
-	TRBV12-3/TRBV12-4	-	13	TRBJ2-5	CASSLDSGGTQYF	TGTGCCAGCAGTCTGGACTCTGGGGGGACCCAGTACTTC
many	TRBV4-2	-	16	TRBJ2-1	CASSQAGAGFDNEQFF	TGTGCCAGCAGCCAAGCGGGGGCGGGATTTGACAATGAGCAGTTCTTC
many	TRBV27	-	15	TRBJ2-7	CASSPKGGRTYEQYF	TGTGCCAGCAGCCCGAAAGGGGGACGGACCTACGAGCAGTACTTC
few	TRBV2	-	13	TRBJ1-1	CASRALSDTEAFF	TGTGCCAGCAGGGCCCTCTCTGACACTGAAGCTTTCTTT
many	TRBV4-1	TRBD1	14	TRBJ1-4	CASSPQGGLEKLFF	TGCGCCAGCAGCCCACAGGGGGGGCTGGAAAAACTGTTTTTT
-	TRBV5-1	-	14	TRBJ1-1	CASRVGSMNTEAFF	TGCGCCAGCAGGGTCGGGTCCATGAACACTGAAGCTTTCTTT
many	TRBV29-1	-	12	TRBJ1-2	CSVATVEDGYTF	TGCAGCGTTGCGACAGTAGAAGATGGCTACACCTTC
many	TRBV7-6	-	15	TRBJ2-7	CASSLGAERSYEQYF	TGTGCCAGCAGCTTAGGAGCGGAGCGCTCCTACGAGCAGTACTTC
many	TRBV20-1	TRBD2	14	TRBJ2-3	CSAPLAGGTDTQYF	TGCAGTGCCCCCCTAGCGGGAGGCACAGATACGCAGTATTTT
many	TRBV18	-	12	TRBJ2-7	CASSPRGYEQYF	TGTGCCAGCTCACCACGGGGGTATGAGCAGTACTTC
many	TRBV10-3	-	18	TRBJ2-3	CAISEMFGLGGVTDTQYF	TGTGCCATCAGTGAGATGTTCGGGTTGGGTGGGGTCACAGATACGCAGTATTTT
many	TRBV29-1	-	13	TRBJ2-1	CSVEYSPWNEQFF	TGCAGCGTTGAATACTCCCCATGGAATGAGCAGTTCTTC
many	TRBV20-1	-	13	TRBJ2-3	CSASPQNTDTQYF	TGCAGTGCTAGCCCCCAAAACACAGATACGCAGTATTTT
many	TRBV2	-	16	TRBJ2-6	CASLAVSGSGANVLTF	TGTGCCAGCTTAGCGGTTTCCGGCTCTGGGGCCAACGTCCTGACTTTC